This T cell receptor (beta chain) is from a study of T cell responses to AZD1222 COVID-19 vaccine. Study conclusions and caveats: All repertoire sampling was performed exclusively after the peak T cell response.

This CDR3 has 15 residues. CDR1 and CDR2 from the germline V gene are MNHEY and SMNVEV (reference sequence). V was shortened by 0 bases and J by 0 bases, with 6 bases between the two germline ends. A remark on this clone: What it recognizes is unknown.

The data were produced by immunoSEQ multiplex PCR, yet TCRdb's version contains in-frame clones alone and is incomplete. The profile shows roughly 200,000 clones, 90% to 95% of them singletons. The origin of this receptor is an adult in good health. This sequence joins TRBV27 and TRBJ1-5; weak D call: TRBD1 (5 bases). The input for sequencing was peripheral blood, taken on day 0 of MenACWY control vaccination. The CDR3 region has the DNA TGTGCCAGCAGTTTATCGACAGATAGCAATCAGCCCCAGCATTTT. Amino acid sequence: CASSLSTDSNQPQHF.